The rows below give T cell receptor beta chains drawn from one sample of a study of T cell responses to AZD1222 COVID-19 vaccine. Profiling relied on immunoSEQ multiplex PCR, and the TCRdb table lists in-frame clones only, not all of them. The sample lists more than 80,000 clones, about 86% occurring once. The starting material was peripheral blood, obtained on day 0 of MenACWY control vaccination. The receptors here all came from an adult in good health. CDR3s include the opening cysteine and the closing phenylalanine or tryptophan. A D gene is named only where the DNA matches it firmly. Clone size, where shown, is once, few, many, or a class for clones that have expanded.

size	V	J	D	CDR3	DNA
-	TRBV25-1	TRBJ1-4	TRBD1	CASSESNRGLGEKLFF	TGTGCCAGCAGTGAATCCAACAGGGGGTTAGGGGAAAAACTGTTTTTT
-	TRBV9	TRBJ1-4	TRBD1	CASSAGPRTGAITLNEKLFF	TGTGCCAGCAGCGCGGGCCCCAGGACAGGGGCAATTACACTTAATGAAAAACTGTTTTTT
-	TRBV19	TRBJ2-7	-	CASSFGTNYEQYF	TGTGCCAGTAGTTTCGGGACCAACTACGAGCAGTACTTC
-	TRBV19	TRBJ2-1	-	CASSQTTGPFLFF	TGTGCCAGTTCTCAGACGACAGGCCCCTTTCTCTTCTTC
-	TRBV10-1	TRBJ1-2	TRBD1	CASRRSGGDGYTF	TGCGCCAGCAGGAGGTCAGGGGGAGATGGCTACACCTTC
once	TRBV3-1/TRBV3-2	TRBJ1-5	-	CASSQGKGEPQPQHF	TGTGCCAGCAGCCAAGGGAAAGGGGAGCCTCAGCCCCAGCATTTT
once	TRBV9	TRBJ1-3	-	CASSPTSSGNTIYF	TGTGCCAGCAGCCCTACGTCCTCTGGAAACACCATATATTTT
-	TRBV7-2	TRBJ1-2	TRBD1	CASSFTSGGVYGYTF	TGTGCCAGCAGCTTTACATCAGGGGGCGTCTATGGCTACACCTTC
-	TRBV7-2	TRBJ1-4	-	CASSLRATNEKLFF	TGTGCCAGCAGCTTGAGGGCAACTAATGAAAAACTGTTTTTT
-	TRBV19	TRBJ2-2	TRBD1	CASTMQQGARTGELFF	TGTGCCAGTACTATGCAACAGGGGGCGCGAACCGGGGAGCTGTTTTTT
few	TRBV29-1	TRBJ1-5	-	CSVVTGGTSQPQHF	TGCAGCGTCGTGACAGGCGGTACAAGTCAGCCCCAGCATTTT
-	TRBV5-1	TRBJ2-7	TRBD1	CASSLGPIRDRVSEQYF	TGCGCCAGCAGCTTGGGCCCCATCCGGGACAGGGTATCCGAGCAGTACTTC
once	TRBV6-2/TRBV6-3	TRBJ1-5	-	CASSARVVVNQPQHF	TGTGCCAGCAGCGCAAGGGTTGTCGTCAATCAGCCCCAGCATTTT
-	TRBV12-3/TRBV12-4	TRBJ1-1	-	CASSSFRQVAAFF	TGTGCCAGCAGCTCCTTTAGACAGGTGGCGGCTTTCTTT
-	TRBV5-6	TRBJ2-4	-	CASSLGLAKNIQYF	TGTGCCAGCAGCTTGGGATTAGCCAAAAACATTCAGTACTTC
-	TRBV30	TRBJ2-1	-	CAWSIGRTSSYNEQFF	TGTGCCTGGAGTATAGGACGGACGAGCTCCTACAATGAGCAGTTCTTC
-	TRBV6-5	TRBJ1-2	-	CASSYSGVYTF	TGTGCCAGCAGTTACTCGGGAGTCTACACCTTC
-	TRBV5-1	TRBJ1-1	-	CASSVNPGQLNTEAFF	TGCGCCAGCAGCGTTAACCCGGGACAACTGAACACTGAAGCTTTCTTT
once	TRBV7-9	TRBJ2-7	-	CASSGSLRTAYEQYF	TGTGCCAGCAGCGGGAGCCTTAGGACAGCCTACGAGCAGTACTTC
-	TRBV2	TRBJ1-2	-	CASSVSRAVGGYTF	TGTGCCAGCAGTGTGAGTAGGGCAGTCGGTGGCTACACCTTC
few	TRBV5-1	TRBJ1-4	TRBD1	CASSLAGGATNEKLFF	TGCGCCAGCAGCTTGGCAGGGGGCGCAACTAATGAAAAACTGTTTTTT
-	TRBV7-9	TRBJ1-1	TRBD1	CASSFGQGHTEAFF	TGTGCCAGCAGCTTTGGACAGGGGCACACTGAAGCTTTCTTT
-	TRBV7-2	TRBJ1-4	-	CASSLEVGELFF	TGTGCCAGCAGCTTAGAAGTCGGGGAACTGTTTTTT
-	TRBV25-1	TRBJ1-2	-	CASSESGRSGGYTF	TGTGCCAGCAGTGAATCGGGCAGGTCAGGAGGCTACACCTTC
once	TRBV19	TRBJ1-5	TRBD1	CASSRYRGDNQPQHF	TGTGCCAGTAGTCGATACAGGGGCGACAATCAGCCCCAGCATTTT
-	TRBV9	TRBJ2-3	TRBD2	CASSARLAGGPSTDTQYF	TGTGCCAGCAGCGCCCGACTAGCGGGGGGTCCTAGCACAGATACGCAGTATTTT
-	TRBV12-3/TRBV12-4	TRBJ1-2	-	CASRTGYGYTF	TGTGCCAGCAGGACAGGCTATGGCTACACCTTC
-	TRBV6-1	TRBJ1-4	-	CASSEVGARKLFF	TGTGCCAGCAGTGAAGTCGGGGCGAGAAAACTGTTTTTT
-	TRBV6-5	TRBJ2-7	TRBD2	CASAVERGSYEQYF	TGTGCCAGCGCTGTCGAGCGGGGCTCCTACGAGCAGTACTTC
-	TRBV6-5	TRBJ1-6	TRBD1	CASKPGQQNSPLHF	TGTGCCAGCAAGCCGGGACAGCAGAATTCACCCCTCCACTTT
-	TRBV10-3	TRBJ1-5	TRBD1	CAISESDRGTNQPQHF	TGTGCCATCAGTGAGTCCGACAGGGGAACTAATCAGCCCCAGCATTTT
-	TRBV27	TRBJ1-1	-	CASSPRRNTEAFF	TGTGCCAGCAGTCCCCGCAGGAACACTGAAGCTTTCTTT
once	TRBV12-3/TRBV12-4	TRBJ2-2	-	CASSTRKTGELFF	TGTGCCAGCAGTACCCGGAAGACCGGGGAGCTGTTTTTT
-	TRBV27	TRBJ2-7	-	CASSPSGRGAYEQYF	TGTGCCAGCAGTCCCTCCGGGAGAGGGGCCTACGAGCAGTACTTC
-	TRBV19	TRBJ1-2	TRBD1	CASNPRDRIGYTF	TGTGCCAGTAATCCACGGGACAGGATTGGCTACACCTTC
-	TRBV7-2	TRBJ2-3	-	CASSPGVDTQYF	TGTGCCAGCAGCCCGGGGGTGGATACGCAGTATTTT
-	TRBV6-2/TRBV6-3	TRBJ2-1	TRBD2	CASSYAAGGRDNEQFF	TGTGCCAGCAGTTACGCCGCGGGGGGGCGGGACAATGAGCAGTTCTTC
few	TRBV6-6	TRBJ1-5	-	CASSPGRGSNQPQHF	TGTGCCAGCAGCCCAGGGCGCGGGAGCAATCAGCCCCAGCATTTT
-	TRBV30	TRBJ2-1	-	CAWSMYEQFF	TGTGCCTGGAGTATGTATGAGCAGTTCTTC
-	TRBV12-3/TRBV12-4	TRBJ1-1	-	CASSFRGTEAFF	TGTGCCAGCAGTTTCAGGGGTACTGAAGCTTTCTTT
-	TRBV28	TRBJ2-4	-	CASSRPGRDGIQYF	TGTGCCAGCAGTCGACCCGGCAGGGACGGGATTCAGTACTTC
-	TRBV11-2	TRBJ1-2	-	CASSLGTVLGYTF	TGTGCCAGCAGCTTAGGGACAGTACTGGGCTACACCTTC
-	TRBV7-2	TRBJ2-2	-	CASSFPTGLNTGELFF	TGTGCCAGCAGCTTTCCTACAGGGCTGAACACCGGGGAGCTGTTTTTT
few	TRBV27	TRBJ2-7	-	CASSSNPLHLKQYF	TGTGCCAGCAGTTCCAACCCCCTCCACTTGAAGCAGTACTTC
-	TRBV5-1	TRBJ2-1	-	CASSLTVGSEQFF	TGCGCCAGCAGCTTGACCGTTGGCAGTGAGCAGTTCTTC
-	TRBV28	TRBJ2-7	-	CASRSQVPYEQYF	TGTGCCAGCAGAAGCCAGGTTCCCTACGAGCAGTACTTC
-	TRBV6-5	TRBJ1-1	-	CASSYSRNQGEAFF	TGTGCCAGCAGTTACTCACGAAACCAGGGTGAAGCTTTCTTT
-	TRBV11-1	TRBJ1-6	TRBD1	CASSPMTGVNSPLHF	TGTGCCAGCAGCCCGATGACAGGGGTTAATTCACCCCTCCACTTT
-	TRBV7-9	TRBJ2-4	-	CASSLRGSKNIQYF	TGTGCCAGCAGCTTAAGGGGAAGCAAAAACATTCAGTACTTC
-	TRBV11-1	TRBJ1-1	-	CASSLTANTEAFF	TGTGCCAGCAGCTTGACAGCGAACACTGAAGCTTTCTTT
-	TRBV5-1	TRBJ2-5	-	CASSLGGRQETQYF	TGCGCCAGCAGCTTGGGGGGCAGGCAAGAGACCCAGTACTTC
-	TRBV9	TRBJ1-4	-	CASSAGRGGVIEKLFF	TGTGCCAGCAGCGCGGGGAGGGGAGGGGTAATAGAAAAACTGTTTTTT
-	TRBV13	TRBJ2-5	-	CASSSTVQETQYF	TGTGCCAGCAGCTCGACAGTACAAGAGACCCAGTACTTC